The text below deals with one T cell receptor beta chain. The RNA input was roughly 0.45 to 1 ug, and it was reverse transcribed with random hexamers. TCRdb redid the calling of the immunoSEQ multiplex PCR reads with MiXCR, one entry per CDR3 protein. The repertoire holds 160,000 or so distinct CDR3 sequences, over 85% seen once, with approximately 0.14% in the top ten. The sample belongs to a study of CD8 T cells in Susac syndrome. Peripheral blood CD8+ and CD4+ T cells were profiled by TCR beta sequencing. This CDR3 region has 16 residues. After removal of 4 bases from V and 6 bases from J, the junction contained 11 bases not matched to a gene. Germline V gives CDR1 SGHRS, CDR2 YFSETQ.

The source material was CD4+ T cells from PBMCs. The origin of this receptor is a human donor in good health. The chain joins TRBV5-1 to TRBJ2-1; 9 nucleotides line up with TRBD2. The CDR3 is CASSLRALAGANEQFF. CDR3 DNA sequence: TGCGCCAGCAGCCTCCGTGCGTTAGCGGGGGCCAATGAGCAGTTCTTC.